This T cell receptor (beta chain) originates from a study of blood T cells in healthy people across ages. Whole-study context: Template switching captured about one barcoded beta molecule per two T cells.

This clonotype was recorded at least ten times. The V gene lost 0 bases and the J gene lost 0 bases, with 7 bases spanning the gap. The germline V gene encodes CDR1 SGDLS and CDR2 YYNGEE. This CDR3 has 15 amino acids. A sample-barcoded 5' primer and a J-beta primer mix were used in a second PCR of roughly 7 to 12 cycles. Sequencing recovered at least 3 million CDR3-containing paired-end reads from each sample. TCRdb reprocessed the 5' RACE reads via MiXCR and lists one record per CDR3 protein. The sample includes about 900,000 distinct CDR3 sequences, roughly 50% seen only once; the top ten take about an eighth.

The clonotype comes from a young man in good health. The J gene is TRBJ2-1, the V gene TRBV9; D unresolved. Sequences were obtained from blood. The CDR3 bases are TGTGCCAGCAGCGTAGGTGCAGGCTCCTACAATGAGCAGTTCTTC. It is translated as CASSVGAGSYNEQFF.